These 18 T cell receptor beta chains were sequenced from one sample in a study of T cell responses to AZD1222 COVID-19 vaccine. Only in-frame clones appear in the TCRdb table, and some are missing; sequencing was by immunoSEQ multiplex PCR. The data contain some 120,000 clones, about 91% of them singletons. This sample comprised peripheral blood, obtained on day 0 of AZD1222 vaccination. These receptors all stem from an adult in good health.

The chain employs TRBV19 and TRBJ1-4; D is perhaps TRBD1 (6 bases). V was cut by 3 bases and J by 5 bases, with 10 bases left in between. Germline lookup yields CDR1 LNHDA and CDR2 SQIVND (reference sequence). The CDR3 runs to 14 residues. DNA for the CDR3: TGTGCCAGTAGTATTGGGGGCCTAAATGAAAAACTGTTTTTT. Translation gives CASSIGGLNEKLFF.

The chain's CDR3 is CASSQDRNYGYTF. The CDR3 coding sequence is TGTGCCAGCAGCCAGGACAGGAACTATGGCTACACCTTC. V gene TRBV5-6 combines with J gene TRBJ1-2; TRBD1 aligns across 7 bases. This CDR3 has 13 amino acids. Per the germline V gene, CDR1 is SGHDT and CDR2 is YYEEEE. V was clipped by 4 bases and J by 2 bases; unmatched bases: 2.

The chain has TRBV18 and TRBJ2-5, with no clear D. Germline loops: CDR1 KGHSH, CDR2 LQKENI. The CDR3 loop spans 13 amino acids. V lost 3 bases and J 1 base, leaving 6 bases between the germline ends. The CDR3 region has the DNA TGTGCCAGCTCACCGCGCGGCCAAGAGACCCAGTACTTC. Translating gives CASSPRGQETQYF.

The chain joins TRBV5-1 to TRBJ1-2; the match to TRBD1 covers 7 bases. Looked up from germline, CDR1 is SGHRS and CDR2 is YFSETQ. The CDR3 is 14 amino acids. The trim removed 4 bases at V and 7 bases at J, leaving 10 bases unmatched. CDR3 coding DNA: TGCGCCAGCAGCACCAGGGACAGCTCAGGTGGCTACACCTTC. Amino acids: CASSTRDSSGGYTF. Full variable domain (missing parts from reference TRBV5-1 and TRBJ1-2): KAGVTQTPRYLIKTRGQQVTLSCSPISGHRSVSWYQQTPGQGLQFLFEYFSETQRNKGNFPGRFSGRQFSNSRSEMNVSTLELGDSALYLCASSTRDSSGGYTFGSGTRLTVV.

The chain employs TRBV4-2 and TRBJ1-3; weak D call: TRBD1 (5 bases). This CDR3 has 14 amino acids. Trimming left V 5 bases short and J 1 base short, with 9 bases between. Germline V gene data show CDR1 as LGHNA and CDR2 as YNFKEQ. The CDR3 DNA is TGTGCCAGCAGCTCCTGGGGGTCTGGAAACACCATATATTTT. This gives the protein CASSSWGSGNTIYF.

This clone has only one observation. This chain uses TRBV18 with TRBJ2-2, with 9 bases lining up with TRBD2. V lost 1 base, J lost 4 bases, and 1 base stayed unmatched. In germline, CDR1 is KGHSH, CDR2 LQKENI. This CDR3 region has 15 residues. The DNA for the CDR3 is TGTGCCAGCTCACCACGGACTAGCGCCACCGGGGAGCTGTTTTTT. Residues: CASSPRTSATGELFF.

The chain has TRBV6-5 and TRBJ2-5, with TRBD2 identical over 15 bases. Looked up from germline, CDR1 is MNHEY and CDR2 is SVGAGI. This CDR3 has 15 amino acids. Germline trimming cut 7 bases from V and 5 bases from J; bases unmatched to any gene: 5. CDR3 DNA sequence: TGTGCCAGCACGGGACTAGCGGGGGGTTTCGAGACCCAGTACTTC. Its translation: CASTGLAGGFETQYF.

This clone showed up just a few times. V gene TRBV10-3 combines with J gene TRBJ1-1, with a tentative D call TRBD1 (6 bases). Germline-derived CDR1 and CDR2 are ENHRY and SYGVKD. The V and J ends lost 5 bases and 7 bases respectively, with 17 bases between them. CDR3 size: 14 residues. This CDR3 is CAISSGTGSNEAFF. For the CDR3, the DNA is TGTGCCATCAGTTCGGGCACAGGGTCAAATGAAGCTTTCTTT.

Written as DNA, the CDR3 is TGTGCCAGCAGCCCCGGACAGGGGACTGGGACCCAGTACTTC. Residues: CASSPGQGTGTQYF. This chain links TRBV11-3 with TRBJ2-5, with TRBD1 identical over 9 bases. CDR1 SGHNT and CDR2 YENEEA come from the germline V gene. J gave up 7 bases and V 5 bases, and 8 bases lay outside the gene matches. The CDR3 is 14 amino acids.

The gene calls are TRBV6-5 and TRBJ2-7, with 8 bases lining up with TRBD1. This CDR3 contains 14 residues. The V gene's germline CDR1 is MNHEY and CDR2 SVGAGI. The trim removed 7 bases at V and 5 bases at J, leaving 10 bases unmatched. Here the CDR3 DNA reads TGTGCCAGCAACCACGGGACAGGAGGGGACGAGCAGTACTTC. Translated: CASNHGTGGDEQYF.

V and J are TRBV9 and TRBJ2-3; 8 nucleotides match TRBD2. This CDR3 is 14 amino acids long. With 7 bases clipped from V and 0 bases from J, the junction kept 4 bases outside the gene matches. The V gene's germline CDR1 is SGDLS and CDR2 YYNGEE. DNA of the CDR3: TGTGCCAGCGGCGGGGGGACTAGCACAGATACGCAGTATTTT. Protein: CASGGGTSTDTQYF.

The V gene is TRBV7-2, the J gene TRBJ2-1; D gene uncertain. Germline V lookup: CDR1 SGHTA, CDR2 FQGNSA. The CDR3 has 13 residues. V gave up 4 bases and J gave up 1 base, with 5 bases separating them. The CDR3 spells CASSSVSYNEQFF. The DNA of the CDR3 is TGTGCCAGCAGCTCCGTGTCCTACAATGAGCAGTTCTTC.

The rearrangement uses TRBV11-2 and TRBJ1-4, with 7 positions matching TRBD1. The CDR3 has 14 amino acids. Germline CDR1 SGHAT, CDR2 FQNNGV. Trimming took 2 bases from V and 7 from J; bases not matched to a gene: 4. The CDR3 bases are TGTGCCAGCAGCTTACACAGGGGTAGTGAAAAACTGTTTTTT. Translating gives CASSLHRGSEKLFF.

The chain couples TRBV28 to TRBJ2-3; 7 bases map to TRBD2. The CDR3 contains 14 residues. The germline V gene has CDR1 MDHEN and CDR2 SYDVKM. After removal of 5 bases from V and 2 bases from J, the junction contained 4 bases not matched to a gene. The CDR3 DNA is TGTGCCAGCAGTGGGGCGGGGGACACAGATACGCAGTATTTT. Translating gives CASSGAGDTDTQYF.

This chain connects TRBV7-9 to TRBJ2-7; 10 positions match TRBD1. J lost 3 bases, V lost 5 bases, and 4 bases had no gene match. This CDR3 region has 14 residues. Germline values: CDR1 SEHNR, CDR2 FQNEAQ (reference sequence). This CDR3 reads CASSPRDRGYEQYF. The CDR3 DNA reads TGTGCCAGCAGCCCCAGGGACAGGGGCTACGAGCAGTACTTC.

The CDR3 bases are TGTGCCAGCAGAACCCAGGCGGACACTGAAGCTTTCTTT. Residues: CASRTQADTEAFF. The chain recombines TRBV7-2 with TRBJ1-1; D unresolved. Germline-derived CDR1 and CDR2 are SGHTA and FQGNSA. Trimming took off 6 bases at V and 3 bases at J, with 11 bases between the two ends. This CDR3 has 13 residues.

CDR3 region: CASSFDRASEAFF. The CDR3, as DNA: TGTGCCAGCAGCTTCGATAGGGCCTCCGAAGCTTTCTTT. The chain couples TRBV11-2 to TRBJ1-1, with no clear D. The CDR3 contains 13 residues. Germline CDR1 is SGHAT and CDR2 is FQNNGV. Deletions cut 3 bases from V and 8 bases from J, with 13 bases between. Looking up the rest from reference TRBV11-2 and TRBJ1-1 gives the full variable domain: EAGVAQSPRYKIIEKRQSVAFWCNPISGHATLYWYQQILGQGPKLLIQFQNNGVVDDSQLPKDRFSAERLKGVDSTLKIQPAKLEDSAVYLCASSFDRASEAFFGQGTRLTVV.

This chain joins TRBV7-3 and TRBJ1-6; D is unresolved. V was clipped by 11 bases and J by 7 bases, with 15 bases between them. Germline V gene sequence: CDR1 SGHTA, CDR2 FQGTGA. The CDR3 contains 13 residues. The CDR3 sequence is CAAKGGHNSPLHF. The CDR3 bases are TGTGCCGCAAAAGGAGGTCACAATTCACCCCTCCACTTT.